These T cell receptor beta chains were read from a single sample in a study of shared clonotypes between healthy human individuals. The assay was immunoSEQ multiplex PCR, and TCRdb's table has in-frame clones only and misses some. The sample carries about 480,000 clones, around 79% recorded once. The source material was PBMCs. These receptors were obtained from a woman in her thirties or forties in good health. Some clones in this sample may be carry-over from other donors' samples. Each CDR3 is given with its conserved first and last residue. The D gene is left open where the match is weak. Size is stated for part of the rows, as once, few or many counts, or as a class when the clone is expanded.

CDR3 protein: CASSPYPDTQYF
CDR3 DNA: TGTGCCAGCAGCCCGTACCCAGATACGCAGTATTTT
clone size: once
D gene: .
J gene: TRBJ2-3
V gene: TRBV7-2

CDR3 protein: CASSREGGGPYEQYF
CDR3 DNA: TGTGCCAGCAGCCGTGAGGGGGGAGGCCCCTACGAGCAGTACTTC
clone size: once
D gene: .
J gene: TRBJ2-7
V gene: TRBV11-2

CDR3 protein: CASSIESRRGEKLFF
CDR3 DNA: TGTGCCAGTAGTATAGAGTCTCGCCGGGGTGAAAAACTGTTTTTT
clone size: .
D gene: .
J gene: TRBJ1-4
V gene: TRBV19

CDR3 protein: CASSPSGEVYGYTF
CDR3 DNA: TGTGCCAGCTCACCATCCGGGGAAGTCTATGGCTACACCTTC
clone size: .
D gene: .
J gene: TRBJ1-2
V gene: TRBV18

CDR3 protein: CASRREPVYEQYF
CDR3 DNA: TGCGCCAGTCGCCGGGAGCCGGTCTACGAGCAGTACTTC
clone size: once
D gene: .
J gene: TRBJ2-7
V gene: TRBV5-1

CDR3 protein: CASSKLLQGAQAYQPQHF
CDR3 DNA: TGTGCCAGCAGCAAACTTTTGCAGGGTGCTCAGGCCTATCAGCCCCAGCATTTT
clone size: .
D gene: .
J gene: TRBJ1-5
V gene: TRBV21-1

CDR3 protein: CASSQTSGRNTDTQYF
CDR3 DNA: TGTGCCAGCAGCCAAACTAGCGGGAGGAATACAGATACGCAGTATTTT
clone size: few
D gene: TRBD2
J gene: TRBJ2-3
V gene: TRBV14

CDR3 protein: CASSPRTSGANVLTF
CDR3 DNA: TGTGCCAGCTCACCGCGGACCTCTGGGGCCAACGTCCTGACTTTC
clone size: .
D gene: .
J gene: TRBJ2-6
V gene: TRBV18

CDR3 protein: CASRLTGPAYEQYF
CDR3 DNA: TGTGCCAGCAGACTAACAGGGCCAGCCTACGAGCAGTACTTC
clone size: .
D gene: .
J gene: TRBJ2-7
V gene: TRBV28

CDR3 protein: CASSQGRGINTEAFF
CDR3 DNA: TGTGCCAGCAGCCAAGGAAGAGGGATCAACACTGAAGCTTTCTTT
clone size: .
D gene: .
J gene: TRBJ1-1
V gene: TRBV14

CDR3 protein: CASSEFGDGTEAFF
CDR3 DNA: TGTGCCAGCAGTGAATTCGGGGACGGGACTGAAGCTTTCTTT
clone size: .
D gene: .
J gene: TRBJ1-1
V gene: TRBV25-1

CDR3 protein: CASVISSGGSSYNEQFF
CDR3 DNA: TGTGCTAGTGTTATCTCTAGCGGGGGAAGCTCCTACAATGAGCAGTTCTTC
clone size: .
D gene: TRBD2
J gene: TRBJ2-1
V gene: TRBV12-5

CDR3 protein: CASSLDTTEQYF
CDR3 DNA: TGTGCCAGCAGCTTGGATACGACCGAGCAGTACTTC
clone size: .
D gene: .
J gene: TRBJ2-7
V gene: TRBV5-6

CDR3 protein: CASSDLSRETQYF
CDR3 DNA: TGTGCCAGCAGTGACCTCTCCCGGGAGACCCAGTACTTC
clone size: .
D gene: .
J gene: TRBJ2-5
V gene: TRBV2

CDR3 protein: CASSKAGARTGIFTDTQYF
CDR3 DNA: TGTGCCAGCAGCAAAGCAGGGGCCCGGACAGGGATATTCACAGATACGCAGTATTTT
clone size: many
D gene: .
J gene: TRBJ2-3
V gene: TRBV21-1

CDR3 protein: CASSRAYPYGYTF
CDR3 DNA: TGTGCCAGCAGCCGGGCTTATCCCTATGGCTACACCTTC
clone size: .
D gene: .
J gene: TRBJ1-2
V gene: TRBV9

CDR3 protein: CASSEFFGQGSQETQYF
CDR3 DNA: TGTGCCAGCAGTGAATTCTTTGGACAGGGGTCACAAGAGACCCAGTACTTC
clone size: .
D gene: TRBD1
J gene: TRBJ2-5
V gene: TRBV25-1

CDR3 protein: CAWDRGNTGELFF
CDR3 DNA: TGTGCCTGGGACAGGGGGAACACCGGGGAGCTGTTTTTT
clone size: .
D gene: TRBD1
J gene: TRBJ2-2
V gene: TRBV30

CDR3 protein: CASSGTITDTQYF
CDR3 DNA: TGTGCCAGCAGCGGGACTATCACAGATACGCAGTATTTT
clone size: .
D gene: TRBD2
J gene: TRBJ2-3
V gene: TRBV28

CDR3 protein: CASSLERDTYTEAFF
CDR3 DNA: TGCGCCAGCAGCTTGGAAAGGGACACCTACACTGAAGCTTTCTTT
clone size: .
D gene: .
J gene: TRBJ1-1
V gene: TRBV5-1

CDR3 protein: CAISELPYGYTF
CDR3 DNA: TGTGCCATCAGTGAGTTACCCTATGGCTACACCTTC
clone size: many
D gene: .
J gene: TRBJ1-2
V gene: TRBV10-3

CDR3 protein: CASYSTGGSGELFF
CDR3 DNA: TGCGCCAGCTATTCGACAGGGGGCTCCGGGGAGCTGTTTTTT
clone size: .
D gene: TRBD1
J gene: TRBJ2-2
V gene: TRBV5-1

CDR3 protein: CASSLSASGRPYQETQYF
CDR3 DNA: TGCGCCAGCAGCTTGTCGGCTAGCGGGAGACCGTACCAAGAGACCCAGTACTTC
clone size: .
D gene: TRBD2
J gene: TRBJ2-5
V gene: TRBV5-1